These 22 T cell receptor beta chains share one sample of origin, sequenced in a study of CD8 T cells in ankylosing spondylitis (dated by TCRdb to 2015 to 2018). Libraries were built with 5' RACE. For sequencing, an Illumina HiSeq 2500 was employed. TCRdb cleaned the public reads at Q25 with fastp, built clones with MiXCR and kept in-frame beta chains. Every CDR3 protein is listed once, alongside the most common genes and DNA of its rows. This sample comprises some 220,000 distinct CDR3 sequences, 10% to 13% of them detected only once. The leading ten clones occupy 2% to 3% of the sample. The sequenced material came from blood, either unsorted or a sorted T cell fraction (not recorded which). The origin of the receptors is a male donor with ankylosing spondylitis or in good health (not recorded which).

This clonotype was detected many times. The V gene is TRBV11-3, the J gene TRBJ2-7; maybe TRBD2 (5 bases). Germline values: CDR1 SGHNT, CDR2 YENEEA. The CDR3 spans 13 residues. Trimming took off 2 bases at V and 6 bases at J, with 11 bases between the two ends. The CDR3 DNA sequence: TGTGCCAGCAGCTTATCGTTCCGGGGCGAGCAGTACTTC. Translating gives CASSLSFRGEQYF. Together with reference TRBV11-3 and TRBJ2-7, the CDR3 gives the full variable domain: EAGVVQSPRYKIIEKKQPVAFWCNPISGHNTLYWYLQNLGQGPELLIRYENEEAVDDSQLPKDRFSAERLKGVDSTLKIQPAELGDSAVYLCASSLSFRGEQYFGPGTRLTVT.

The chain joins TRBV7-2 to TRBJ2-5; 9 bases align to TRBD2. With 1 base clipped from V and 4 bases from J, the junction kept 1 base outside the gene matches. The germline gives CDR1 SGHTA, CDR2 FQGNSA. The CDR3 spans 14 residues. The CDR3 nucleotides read TGTGCCAGCAGCTTAGGCGGGGGGGCAGAGACCCAGTACTTC. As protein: CASSLGGGAETQYF.

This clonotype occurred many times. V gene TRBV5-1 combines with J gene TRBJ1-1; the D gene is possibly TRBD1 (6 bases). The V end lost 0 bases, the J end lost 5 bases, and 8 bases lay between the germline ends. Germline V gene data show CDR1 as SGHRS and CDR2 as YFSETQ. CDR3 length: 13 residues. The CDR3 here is CASSLGGRTEAFF. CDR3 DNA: TGCGCCAGCAGCTTGGGGGGGCGAACTGAAGCTTTCTTT.

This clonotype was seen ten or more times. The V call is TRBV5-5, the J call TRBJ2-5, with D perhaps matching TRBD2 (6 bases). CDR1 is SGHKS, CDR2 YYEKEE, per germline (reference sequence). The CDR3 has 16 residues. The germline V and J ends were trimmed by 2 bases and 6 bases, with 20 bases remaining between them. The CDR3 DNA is TGTGCCAGCAGCTTCCAGGCGCACCCAGGGAGGCAGACCCAGTACTTC. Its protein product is CASSFQAHPGRQTQYF.

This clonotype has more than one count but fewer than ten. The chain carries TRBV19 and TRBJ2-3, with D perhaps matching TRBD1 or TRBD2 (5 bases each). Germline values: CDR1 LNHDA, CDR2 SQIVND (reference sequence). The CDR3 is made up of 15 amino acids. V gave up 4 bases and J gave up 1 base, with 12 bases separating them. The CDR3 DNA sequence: TGTGCCAGTAGTACCCGGGACCGCCGCACAGATACGCAGTATTTT. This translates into CASSTRDRRTDTQYF.

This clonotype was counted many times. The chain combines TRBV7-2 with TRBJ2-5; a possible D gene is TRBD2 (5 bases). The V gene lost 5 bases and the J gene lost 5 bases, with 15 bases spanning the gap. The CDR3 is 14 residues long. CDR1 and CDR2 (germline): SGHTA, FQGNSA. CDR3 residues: CASSQPPGEETQYF. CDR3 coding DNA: TGTGCCAGCAGCCAGCCGCCCGGGGAGGAGACCCAGTACTTC. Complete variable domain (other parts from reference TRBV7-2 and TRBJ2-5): GAGVSQSPSNKVTEKGKDVELRCDPISGHTALYWYRQSLGQGLEFLIYFQGNSAPDKSGLPSDRFSAERTGGSVSTLTIQRTQQEDSAVYLCASSQPPGEETQYFGPGTRLLVL.

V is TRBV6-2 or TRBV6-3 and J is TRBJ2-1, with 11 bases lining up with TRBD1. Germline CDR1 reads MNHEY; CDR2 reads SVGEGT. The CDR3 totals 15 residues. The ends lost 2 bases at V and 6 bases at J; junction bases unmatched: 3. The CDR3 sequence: CASSYRTGGFNEQFF. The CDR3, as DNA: TGTGCCAGCAGTTACCGGACAGGGGGCTTCAATGAGCAGTTCTTC.

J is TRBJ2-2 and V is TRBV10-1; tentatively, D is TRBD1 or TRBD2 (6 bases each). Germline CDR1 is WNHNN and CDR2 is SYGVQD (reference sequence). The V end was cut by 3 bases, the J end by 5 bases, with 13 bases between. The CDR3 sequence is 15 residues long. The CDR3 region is CASSERQGGTGELFF. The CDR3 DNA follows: TGCGCCAGCAGTGAAAGGCAAGGGGGGACCGGGGAGCTGTTTTTT.

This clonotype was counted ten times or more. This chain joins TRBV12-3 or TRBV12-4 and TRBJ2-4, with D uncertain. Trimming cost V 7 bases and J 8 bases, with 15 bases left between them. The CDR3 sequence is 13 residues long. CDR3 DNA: TGTGCCAGCACCTCGACGACTTCGGACATTCAGTACTTC. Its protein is CASTSTTSDIQYF.

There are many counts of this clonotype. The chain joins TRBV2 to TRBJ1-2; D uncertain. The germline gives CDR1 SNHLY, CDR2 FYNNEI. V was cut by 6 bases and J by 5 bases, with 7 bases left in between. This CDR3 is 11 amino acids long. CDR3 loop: CASRRAYGYTF. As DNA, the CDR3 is TGTGCCAGCAGGAGAGCGTATGGCTACACCTTC.

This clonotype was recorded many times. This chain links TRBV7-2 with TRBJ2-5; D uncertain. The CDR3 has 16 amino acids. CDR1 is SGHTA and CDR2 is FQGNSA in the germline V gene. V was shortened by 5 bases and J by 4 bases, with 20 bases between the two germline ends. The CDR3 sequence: CASSPEVIPGRETQYF. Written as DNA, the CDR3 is TGTGCCAGCAGCCCAGAGGTTATACCGGGCCGAGAGACCCAGTACTTC.

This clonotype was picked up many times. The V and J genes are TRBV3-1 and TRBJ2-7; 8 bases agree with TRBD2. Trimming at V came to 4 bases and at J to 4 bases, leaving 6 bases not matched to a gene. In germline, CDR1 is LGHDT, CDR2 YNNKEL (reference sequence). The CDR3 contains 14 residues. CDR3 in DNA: TGTGCCAGCAGCCCGGGAGGGGTAAAATACGAGCAGTACTTC. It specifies CASSPGGVKYEQYF.

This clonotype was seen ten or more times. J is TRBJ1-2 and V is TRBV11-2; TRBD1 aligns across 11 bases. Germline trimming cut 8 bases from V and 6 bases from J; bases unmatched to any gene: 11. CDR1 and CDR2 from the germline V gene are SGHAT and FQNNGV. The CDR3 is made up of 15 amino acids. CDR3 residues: CASPERGQGGNGYTF. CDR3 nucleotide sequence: TGTGCCAGCCCTGAGCGGGGACAGGGGGGAAATGGCTACACCTTC.

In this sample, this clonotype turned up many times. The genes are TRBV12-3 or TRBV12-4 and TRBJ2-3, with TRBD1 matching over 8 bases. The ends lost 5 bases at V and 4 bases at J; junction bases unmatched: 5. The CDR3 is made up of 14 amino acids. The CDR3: CASSRKDRADTQYF. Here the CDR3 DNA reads TGTGCCAGCAGTCGGAAGGACAGGGCAGATACGCAGTATTTT.

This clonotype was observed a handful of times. The CDR3 nucleotides are TGTGCCAGCAGCCTAGGGGGATATACGCAGTATTTT. It is translated as CASSLGGYTQYF. The rearrangement links TRBV11-2 to TRBJ2-3; a possible D gene is TRBD1 (6 bases). The CDR3 has 12 amino acids. Deletions cut 5 bases from V and 7 bases from J, with 10 bases between. The V gene's germline CDR1 is SGHAT and CDR2 FQNNGV.

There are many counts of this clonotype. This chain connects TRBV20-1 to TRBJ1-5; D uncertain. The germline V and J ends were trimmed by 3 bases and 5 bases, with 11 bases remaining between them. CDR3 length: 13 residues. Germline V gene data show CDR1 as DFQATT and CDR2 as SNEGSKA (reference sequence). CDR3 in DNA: TGCAGTGCTAGTCTAGGGCTGGATCAGCCCCAGCATTTT. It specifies CSASLGLDQPQHF.

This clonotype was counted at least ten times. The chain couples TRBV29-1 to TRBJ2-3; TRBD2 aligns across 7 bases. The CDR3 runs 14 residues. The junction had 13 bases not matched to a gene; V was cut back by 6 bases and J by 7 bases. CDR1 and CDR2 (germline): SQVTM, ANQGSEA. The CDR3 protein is CSVATGRNQNTQYF. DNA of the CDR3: TGCAGCGTCGCTACCGGGAGGAACCAAAATACGCAGTATTTT.

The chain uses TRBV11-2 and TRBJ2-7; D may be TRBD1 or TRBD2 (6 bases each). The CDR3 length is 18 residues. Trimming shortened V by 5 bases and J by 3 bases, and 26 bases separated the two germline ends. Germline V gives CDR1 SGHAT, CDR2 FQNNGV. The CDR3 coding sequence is TGTGCCAGCAGCCTCTTATCTGAACAGGGAGGAGTTAGCTACGAGCAGTACTTC. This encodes CASSLLSEQGGVSYEQYF.

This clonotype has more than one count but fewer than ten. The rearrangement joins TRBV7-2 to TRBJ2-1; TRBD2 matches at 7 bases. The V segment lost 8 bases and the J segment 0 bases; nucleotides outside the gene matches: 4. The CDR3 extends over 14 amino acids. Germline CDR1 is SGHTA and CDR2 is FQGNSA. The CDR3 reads CASGGGSSYNEQFF. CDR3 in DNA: TGTGCCAGCGGGGGGGGAAGCTCCTACAATGAGCAGTTCTTC.

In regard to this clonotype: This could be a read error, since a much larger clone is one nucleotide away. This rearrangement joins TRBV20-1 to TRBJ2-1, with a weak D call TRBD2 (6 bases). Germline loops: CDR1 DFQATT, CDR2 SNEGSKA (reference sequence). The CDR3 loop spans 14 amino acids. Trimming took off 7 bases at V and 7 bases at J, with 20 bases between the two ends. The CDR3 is CSVMRGRWDNEQFF. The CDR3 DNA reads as TGCAGTGTCATGCGGGGAAGGTGGGATAATGAGCAGTTCTTC.

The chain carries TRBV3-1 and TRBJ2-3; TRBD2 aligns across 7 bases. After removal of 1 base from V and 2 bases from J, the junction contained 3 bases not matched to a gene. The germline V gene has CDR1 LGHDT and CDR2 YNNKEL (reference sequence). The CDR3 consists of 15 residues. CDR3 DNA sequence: TGTGCCAGCAGCCAAGCGGGACTATCCACAGATACGCAGTATTTT. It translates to CASSQAGLSTDTQYF.

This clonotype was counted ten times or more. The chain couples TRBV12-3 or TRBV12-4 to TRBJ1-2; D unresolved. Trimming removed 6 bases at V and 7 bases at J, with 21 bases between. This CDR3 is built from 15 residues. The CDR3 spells CASSLAREWGGGYTF. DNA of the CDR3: TGTGCCAGCAGCTTGGCAAGGGAGTGGGGAGGTGGCTACACCTTC.